The 7 T cell receptor beta chains listed next were all sequenced from one sample in a study of blood T cell repertoires in COVID-19. Repertoires were generated with immunoSEQ multiplex PCR, while TCRdb's copy carries only in-frame clones and drops some. The table lists some 200,000 clones, about 80% of them singletons, with approximately 15% in the top ten. Sequenced input: peripheral blood. These receptors were taken from a young man with active or convalescent COVID-19.

The chain has TRBV6-5 and TRBJ1-3; D is uncertain. Germline V gene lookup returns CDR1 MNHEY and CDR2 SVGAGI. CDR3 length: 16 amino acids. Trimming took 0 bases from V and 0 from J, leaving 9 bases between them. DNA of the CDR3: TGTGCCAGCAGTTACTCGAAGTACAACTCTGGAAACACCATATATTTT. The encoded protein is CASSYSKYNSGNTIYF.

This sequence joins TRBV5-1 and TRBJ2-1; D possibly corresponds to TRBD2 (5 bases). Germline V gene sequence: CDR1 SGHRS, CDR2 YFSETQ. The length of the CDR3 is 16 residues. V lost 3 bases and J 8 bases, leaving 21 bases between the germline ends. CDR3 sequence reads: CASSYGPDYFGDEQFF. The CDR3 DNA sequence: TGCGCCAGCAGCTATGGACCCGACTACTTTGGGGATGAGCAGTTCTTC. Looking up the rest from reference TRBV5-1 and TRBJ2-1 gives the full variable domain: KAGVTQTPRYLIKTRGQQVTLSCSPISGHRSVSWYQQTPGQGLQFLFEYFSETQRNKGNFPGRFSGRQFSNSRSEMNVSTLELGDSALYLCASSYGPDYFGDEQFFGPGTRLTVL.

The J gene is TRBJ2-7, the V gene TRBV7-6; D is possibly TRBD1 (6 bases). The CDR3 has 15 residues. Trimming took off 2 bases at V and 1 base at J, with 12 bases between the two ends. From germline, CDR1 is SGHVS and CDR2 FNYEAQ. The CDR3 protein is CASSLSQGSSYEQYF. The CDR3, as DNA: TGTGCCAGCAGCTTATCCCAGGGGAGTTCCTACGAGCAGTACTTC.

For the CDR3, the DNA is TGTGCCAGCTCCACCCGGAGGGAGGATGAAAAACTGTTTTTT. Protein sequence: CASSTRREDEKLFF. The V and J genes are TRBV11-3 and TRBJ1-4; the D is unclear. The CDR3 extends over 14 amino acids. V was clipped by 8 bases and J by 6 bases, with 16 bases between them. The germline V gene encodes CDR1 SGHNT and CDR2 YENEEA.

The V and J genes are TRBV2 and TRBJ1-1; D uncertain. V lost 5 bases, J lost 1 base, and 8 bases lay in between. CDR1 is SNHLY and CDR2 is FYNNEI in the germline V gene. The CDR3 length is 13 residues. In DNA, the CDR3 is TGTGCCAGCAGTACCAGACAGAACACTGAAGCTTTCTTT. This encodes CASSTRQNTEAFF.

This chain connects TRBV7-9 to TRBJ2-5, with D perhaps matching TRBD1 (6 bases). The CDR3 is 17 amino acids. Trimming stripped 5 bases from V and 2 bases from J, with 21 bases between. The germline gives CDR1 SEHNR, CDR2 FQNEAQ (reference sequence). CDR3: CASSISTGWSRQETQYF. CDR3 coding DNA: TGTGCCAGCAGCATAAGTACAGGGTGGTCCCGACAAGAGACCCAGTACTTC. Looking up the rest from reference TRBV7-9 and TRBJ2-5 gives the full variable domain: DTGVSQNPRHKITKRGQNVTFRCDPISEHNRLYWYRQTLGQGPEFLTYFQNEAQLEKSRLLSDRFSAERPKGSFSTLEIQRTEQGDSAMYLCASSISTGWSRQETQYFGPGTRLLVL.

The table lists this clone with a count of one. The chain combines TRBV4-1 with TRBJ2-7, with unresolved D. V was trimmed by 3 bases and J by 7 bases, leaving 10 bases between them. This CDR3 spans 12 amino acids. Germline V gives CDR1 MGHRA, CDR2 YSYEKL. In DNA form, the CDR3 reads TGCGCCAGCAGCCAGGATGTAGCAGAGCAGTACGTC. It encodes CASSQDVAEQYV.